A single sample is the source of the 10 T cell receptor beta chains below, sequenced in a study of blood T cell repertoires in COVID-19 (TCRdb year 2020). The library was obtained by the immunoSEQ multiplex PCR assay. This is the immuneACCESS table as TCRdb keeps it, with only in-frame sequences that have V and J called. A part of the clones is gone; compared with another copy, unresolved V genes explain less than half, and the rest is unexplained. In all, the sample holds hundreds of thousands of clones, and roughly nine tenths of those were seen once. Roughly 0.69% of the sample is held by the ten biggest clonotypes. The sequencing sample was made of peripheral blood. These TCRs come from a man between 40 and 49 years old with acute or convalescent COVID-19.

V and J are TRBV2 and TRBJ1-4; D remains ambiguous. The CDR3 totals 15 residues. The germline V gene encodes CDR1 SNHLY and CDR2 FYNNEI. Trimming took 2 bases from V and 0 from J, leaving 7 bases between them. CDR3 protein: CASSEILTTNEKLFF. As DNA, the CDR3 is TGTGCCAGCAGTGAAATTCTTACAACTAATGAAAAACTGTTTTTT. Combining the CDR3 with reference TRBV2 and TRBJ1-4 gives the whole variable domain EPEVTQTPSHQVTQMGQEVILRCVPISNHLYFYWYRQILGQKVEFLVSFYNNEISEKSEIFDDQFSVERPDGSNFTLKIRSTKLEDSAMYFCASSEILTTNEKLFFGSGTQLSVL.

CDR3 sequence reads: CASSQDPGGGYEQYF. The DNA of the CDR3 is TGTGCCAGCAGCCAAGATCCCGGAGGAGGCTACGAGCAGTACTTC. The rearrangement joins TRBV3-1 (or the pseudogene TRBV3-2) to TRBJ2-7; possible D gene TRBD2, 5 bases. Germline CDR1 and CDR2: LGHDT and YNNKEL (reference sequence). Deletions cut 0 bases from V and 3 bases from J, with 12 bases between. This CDR3 is 15 amino acids long.

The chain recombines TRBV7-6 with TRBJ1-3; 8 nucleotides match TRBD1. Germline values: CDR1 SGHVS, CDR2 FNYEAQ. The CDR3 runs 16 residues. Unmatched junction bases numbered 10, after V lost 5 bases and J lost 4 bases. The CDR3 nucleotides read TGTGCCAGCAGCACCCCGGGACAGGACTCCGGAAACACCATATATTTT. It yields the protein CASSTPGQDSGNTIYF.

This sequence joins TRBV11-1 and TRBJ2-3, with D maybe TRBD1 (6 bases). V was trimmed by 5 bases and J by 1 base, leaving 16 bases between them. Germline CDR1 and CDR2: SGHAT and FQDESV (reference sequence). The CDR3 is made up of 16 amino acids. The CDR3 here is CASSPRTGPGTDTQYF. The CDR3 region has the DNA TGTGCCAGCAGCCCGCGTACAGGGCCCGGCACAGATACGCAGTATTTT.

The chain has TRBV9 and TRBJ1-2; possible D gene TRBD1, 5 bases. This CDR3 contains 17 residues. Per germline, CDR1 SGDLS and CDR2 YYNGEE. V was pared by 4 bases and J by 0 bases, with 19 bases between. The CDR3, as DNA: TGTGCCAGCAGCCCTTCTTTCGTAGCAGGGTCTAACTATGGCTACACCTTC. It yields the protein CASSPSFVAGSNYGYTF.

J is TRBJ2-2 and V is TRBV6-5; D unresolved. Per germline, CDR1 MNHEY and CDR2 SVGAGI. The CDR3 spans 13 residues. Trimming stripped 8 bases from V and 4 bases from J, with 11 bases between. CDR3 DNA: TGTGCCAGCTGCCCCCAGCGCACCGGGGAGCTGTTTTTT. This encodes CASCPQRTGELFF.

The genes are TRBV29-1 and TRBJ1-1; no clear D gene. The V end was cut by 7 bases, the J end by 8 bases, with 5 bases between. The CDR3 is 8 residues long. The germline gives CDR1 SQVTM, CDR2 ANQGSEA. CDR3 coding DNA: TGCAGCGCAACAGAAGCTTTCTTT. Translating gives CSATEAFF.

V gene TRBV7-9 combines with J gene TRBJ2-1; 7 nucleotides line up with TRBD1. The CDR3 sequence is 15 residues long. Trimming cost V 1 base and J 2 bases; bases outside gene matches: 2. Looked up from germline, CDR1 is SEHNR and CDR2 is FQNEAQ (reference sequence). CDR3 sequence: CASSLDRGPYNEQFF. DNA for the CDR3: TGTGCCAGCAGCTTAGACAGGGGACCCTACAATGAGCAGTTCTTC.

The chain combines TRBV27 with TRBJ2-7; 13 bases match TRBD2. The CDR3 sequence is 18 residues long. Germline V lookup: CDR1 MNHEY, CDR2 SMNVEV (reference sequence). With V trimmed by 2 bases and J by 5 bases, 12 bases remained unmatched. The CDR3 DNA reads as TGTGCCAGCAGTTTAAAGGGTGGACTAGCGGGAGCCCCCCACGAGCAGTACTTC. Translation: CASSLKGGLAGAPHEQYF.

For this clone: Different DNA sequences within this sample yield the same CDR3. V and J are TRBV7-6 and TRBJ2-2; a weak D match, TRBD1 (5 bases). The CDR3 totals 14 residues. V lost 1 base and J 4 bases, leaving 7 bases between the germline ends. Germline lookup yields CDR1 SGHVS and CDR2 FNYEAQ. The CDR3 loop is CASSLGTSTGELFF. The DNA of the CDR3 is TGTGCCAGCAGCTTAGGGACAAGCACCGGGGAGCTGTTTTTT.